The 16 T cell receptor beta chains below were found in one sample sequenced in a study of blood T cell repertoires in COVID-19. The repertoire was sequenced with immunoSEQ multiplex PCR; TCRdb's copy has only in-frame clones and lacks some. The data show around 84,000 clones, around nine tenths seen once. Sequencing was done on a sample of peripheral blood. These receptors were collected from a man older than 75 with active or convalescent COVID-19.

The rearrangement uses TRBV4-2 and TRBJ1-4, with 7 bases aligning to TRBD1. This CDR3 has 15 residues. CDR1 LGHNA and CDR2 YNFKEQ come from the germline V gene. With 5 bases clipped from V and 5 bases from J, the junction kept 8 bases outside the gene matches. The CDR3 DNA sequence: TGTGCCAGCAGCTTAGTGGACAGGCAGAATGAAAAACTGTTTTTT. Translation gives CASSLVDRQNEKLFF.

This clone showed up just a few times. This sequence joins TRBV7-2 and TRBJ2-4; a possible D gene is TRBD1 (7 bases). Trimming removed 10 bases from V and 2 bases from J, with 12 bases in between. Germline CDR1 reads SGHTA; CDR2 reads FQGNSA. The CDR3 covers 13 residues. The DNA for the CDR3 is TGTGCCACCCAGGGGGGAACCAAAAACATTCAGTACTTC. It yields the protein CATQGGTKNIQYF.

The table lists this clone with a few counts. The rearrangement uses TRBV2 and TRBJ1-2; the match to TRBD1 covers 8 bases. Germline V gene data show CDR1 as SNHLY and CDR2 as FYNNEI. The CDR3 consists of 14 residues. V shed 7 bases and J 1 base; nucleotides not matched to a gene: 5. CDR3: CASNRQGFNYGYTF. The CDR3 nucleotides read TGTGCCAGCAACAGACAGGGGTTTAACTATGGCTACACCTTC.

The V and J genes are TRBV28 and TRBJ1-4; 9 bases agree with TRBD1. Germline CDR1 reads MDHEN; CDR2 reads SYDVKM. The CDR3 loop spans 15 amino acids. After removal of 3 bases from V and 4 bases from J, the junction contained 3 bases not matched to a gene. The CDR3 is CASSFPGQGNEKLFF. CDR3 nucleotides: TGTGCCAGCAGTTTCCCGGGACAGGGTAATGAAAAACTGTTTTTT.

The chain has TRBV9 and TRBJ1-6, with 7 bases that match TRBD1. Germline V gives CDR1 SGDLS, CDR2 YYNGEE. V dropped 3 bases and J dropped 10; count of bases not matched to a gene: 7. The CDR3 spans 14 residues. CDR3 region: CASSEGARGSPLHF. DNA for the CDR3: TGTGCCAGCAGCGAGGGGGCCCGGGGATCACCCCTCCACTTT.

The chain combines TRBV19 with TRBJ2-3; D not resolved. Trimming cost V 1 base and J 0 bases, with 8 bases left between them. The CDR3 contains 15 residues. Germline assignment: CDR1 LNHDA and CDR2 SQIVND (reference sequence). CDR3 DNA: TGTGCCAGTAGTATAGCCGTCTCTAGCACAGATACGCAGTATTTT. Amino acids: CASSIAVSSTDTQYF.

This sequence joins TRBV7-8 and TRBJ1-2, with TRBD1 matching over 7 bases. The CDR3 contains 12 residues. V lost 5 bases to trimming and J lost 6 bases; unmatched junction nucleotides: 3. The germline CDR1 and CDR2 sequences are SGHVS and FQNEAQ. The CDR3 loop reads CASSLDRDGYTF. CDR3 nucleotides: TGTGCCAGCAGCCTCGACAGGGATGGCTACACCTTC. The whole variable domain, remainder taken from reference TRBV7-8 and TRBJ1-2, is GAGVSQSPRYKVAKRGQDVALRCDPISGHVSLFWYQQALGQGPEFLTYFQNEAQLDKSGLPSDRFFAERPEGSVSTLKIQRTQQEDSAVYLCASSLDRDGYTFGSGTRLTVV.

The chain couples TRBV24-1 to TRBJ1-2; the D gene is possibly TRBD1 (6 bases). Germline V gives CDR1 KGHDR, CDR2 SFDVKD. The V gene lost 0 bases and the J gene lost 5 bases, with 9 bases spanning the gap. CDR3 length: 14 amino acids. The CDR3 is CATSDLTGKYGYTF. For the CDR3, the DNA is TGTGCCACCAGTGATTTGACAGGGAAATATGGCTACACCTTC.

Here the CDR3 reads CASSRTSPTNEKLFF. CDR3 DNA: TGTGCCAGCAGCAGAACATCCCCCACTAATGAAAAACTGTTTTTT. V and J are TRBV11-2 and TRBJ1-4; unclear D gene. There are 15 residues in the CDR3. V lost 5 bases to trimming and J lost 2 bases, with 12 bases between them. In germline, CDR1 is SGHAT, CDR2 FQNNGV.

This clone was picked up one time. The CDR3 DNA is TGTGCCAGCAGTGAAGAATACCGGACTGTTAGCTCCTACGAGCAGTACGTC. Translation: CASSEEYRTVSSYEQYV. The V gene is TRBV6-1, the J gene TRBJ2-7; TRBD2 is a possible D gene (5 bases). The CDR3 spans 17 residues. CDR1 is MNHNS and CDR2 is SASEGT in the germline V gene. Deletions cut 1 base from V and 0 bases from J, with 16 bases between.

The chain recombines TRBV30 with TRBJ2-2; TRBD2 matches at 14 bases. Trimming removed 3 bases from V and 4 bases from J; junction bases left unmatched: 4. CDR3 length: 16 residues. Germline CDR1 reads GTSNPN; CDR2 reads SVGIG (reference sequence). The CDR3 bases are TGTGCCTGGAGAGGGACTAGCGGGAGTGTCACCGGGGAGCTGTTTTTT. This sequence encodes CAWRGTSGSVTGELFF.

The chain employs TRBV14 and TRBJ1-2; D unclear. The germline V gene encodes CDR1 SGHDN and CDR2 FVKESK. V was shortened by 4 bases and J by 8 bases, with 14 bases between the two germline ends. The CDR3 runs 13 residues. CDR3 in DNA: TGTGCCAGCAGCCCGAGTATGGGGAGAGGCTACACCTTC. It encodes CASSPSMGRGYTF.

The gene calls are TRBV10-2 and TRBJ2-7, with 15 nucleotides matching TRBD2. Germline V gene lookup returns CDR1 WSHSY and CDR2 SAAADI. After removal of 7 bases from V and 6 bases from J, the junction contained 10 bases not matched to a gene. This CDR3 has 16 residues. The CDR3 sequence: CASTDPGLAGGREQYV. The CDR3 bases are TGCGCCAGCACCGACCCGGGACTAGCGGGAGGTCGCGAGCAGTACGTC.

V and J are TRBV7-2 and TRBJ2-5; 8 bases align to TRBD1. Trimming removed 9 bases from V and 1 base from J; junction bases left unmatched: 4. The germline CDR1 and CDR2 sequences are SGHTA and FQGNSA. This CDR3 is 13 amino acids long. The CDR3 here is CASADRVQETQYF. The CDR3 DNA follows: TGTGCCAGTGCGGACAGGGTCCAAGAGACCCAGTACTTC.

V usage is TRBV24-1 and J usage is TRBJ2-1; 9 bases are a match to TRBD2. Germline loops: CDR1 KGHDR, CDR2 SFDVKD. The V segment lost 3 bases and the J segment 8 bases; nucleotides outside the gene matches: 4. This CDR3 comprises 14 residues. The CDR3: CATSDPGLAYEQFF. Here the CDR3 DNA reads TGTGCCACCAGTGATCCAGGACTAGCGTATGAGCAGTTCTTC.

This chain links TRBV5-1 with TRBJ2-3, with D perhaps matching TRBD1 (6 bases). V gave up 2 bases and J gave up 0 bases, with 10 bases separating them. This CDR3 has 15 residues. The germline V gene encodes CDR1 SGHRS and CDR2 YFSETQ. CDR3 nucleotide sequence: TGCGCCAGCAGCTTAGGGGGACGGAGCACAGATACGCAGTATTTT. Its translation is CASSLGGRSTDTQYF.